This TCR beta chain emerged from a study of Ad26.COV2.S vaccination and SARS-CoV-2 variants. V was pared by 5 bases and J by 3 bases, with 4 bases of the junction left unmatched. CDR1 and CDR2 (germline): SEHNR, FQNEAQ (reference sequence). The CDR3 length is 14 residues. A few counts support this clone. Sample treatment: 15 to 20 received Ad26.COV2.S at low or high dose, single or two shots; roughly five received placebo; per-sample allocation not given. Day 63 after the first vaccine or placebo injection was the time point for sampling. The protocol was immunoSEQ multiplex PCR, while the TCRdb copy is restricted to in-frame clones and leaves out a portion. Of a few hundred thousand clones listed, about 83% are singletons.

The gene calls are TRBV7-9 and TRBJ2-7; 10 nucleotides match TRBD1. Sequences were derived from peripheral blood, sampled in a trial of Ad26.COV2.S vaccine versus placebo. The TCR originated in a person aged 18-65 years who received the Ad26.COV2.S COVID-19 vaccine or a placebo. CDR3 nucleotides: TGTGCCAGCAGCCTCCGGGACAGGGGCTACGAGCAGTACTTC. Its translation is CASSLRDRGYEQYF.